The clone carrying this TCR beta chain was detected many times. Antigen unknown. With molecular barcodes, quantitative 5'-RACE was used to make the TCR beta libraries. Each CDR3 protein gets one entry after TCRdb re-called the 5' RACE reads with MiXCR. The sample consists of roughly 170,000 distinct CDR3 sequences, around 9.6% of them appearing once. The data derive from a study of CD8 T cells in ankylosing spondylitis. General study points: Within ankylosing spondylitis blood, a TCR beta motif made up of eight highly homologous variants appeared to be characteristic. Reactive arthritis synovial fluid and blood were previously reported to contain some motif variants. Disease-associated clones were reportedly significantly overrepresented in matched ankylosing spondylitis synovial fluid.

CDR1 and CDR2 from the germline V gene are LGHNA and YSLEER. The CDR3 is 15 amino acids. Trimming removed 0 bases from V and 7 bases from J, with 13 bases in between. Material: blood, either unsorted or a sorted T cell fraction (not recorded which). This chain connects TRBV4-3 to TRBJ2-1; no clear D gene. The clonotype comes from a female donor with ankylosing spondylitis or in good health (not recorded which). In nucleotides, the CDR3 is TGCGCCAGCAGCCAAGAGGTGAGCAGTGAGAATGAGCAGTTCTTC. This encodes CASSQEVSSENEQFF.